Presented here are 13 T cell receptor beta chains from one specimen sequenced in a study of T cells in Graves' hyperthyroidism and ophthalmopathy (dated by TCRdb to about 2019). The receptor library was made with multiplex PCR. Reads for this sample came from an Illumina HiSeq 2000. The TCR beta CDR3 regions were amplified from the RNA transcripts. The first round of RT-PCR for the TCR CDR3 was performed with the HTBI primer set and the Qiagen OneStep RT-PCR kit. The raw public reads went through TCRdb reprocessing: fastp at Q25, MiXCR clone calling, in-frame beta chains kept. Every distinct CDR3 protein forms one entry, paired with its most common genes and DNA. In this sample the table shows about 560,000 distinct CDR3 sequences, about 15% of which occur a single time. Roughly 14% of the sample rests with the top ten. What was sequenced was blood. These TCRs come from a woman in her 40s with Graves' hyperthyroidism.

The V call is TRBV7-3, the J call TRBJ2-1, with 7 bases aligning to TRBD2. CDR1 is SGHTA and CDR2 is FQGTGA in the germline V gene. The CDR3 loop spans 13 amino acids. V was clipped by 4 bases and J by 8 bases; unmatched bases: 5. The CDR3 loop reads CASSWGLTDEQFF. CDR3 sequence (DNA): TGTGCCAGCAGCTGGGGACTAACCGATGAGCAGTTCTTC. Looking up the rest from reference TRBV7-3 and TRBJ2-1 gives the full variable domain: GAGVSQTPSNKVTEKGKYVELRCDPISGHTALYWYRQSLGQGPEFLIYFQGTGAADDSGLPNDRFFAVRPEGSVSTLKIQRTERGDSAVYLCASSWGLTDEQFFGPGTRLTVL.

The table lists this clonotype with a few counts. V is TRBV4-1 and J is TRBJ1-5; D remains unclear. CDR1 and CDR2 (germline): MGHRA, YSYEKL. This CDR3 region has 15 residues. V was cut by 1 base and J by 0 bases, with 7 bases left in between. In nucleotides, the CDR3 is TGCGCCAGCAGCCAAGTGGAGTATAGCAATCAGCCCCAGCATTTT. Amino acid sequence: CASSQVEYSNQPQHF.

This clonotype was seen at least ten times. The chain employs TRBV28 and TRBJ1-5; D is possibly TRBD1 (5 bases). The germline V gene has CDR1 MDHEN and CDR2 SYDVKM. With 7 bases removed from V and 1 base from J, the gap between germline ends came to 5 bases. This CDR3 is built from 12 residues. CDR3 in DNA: TGTGCCAGCACAGGGAGCAATCAGCCCCAGCATTTT. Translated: CASTGSNQPQHF.

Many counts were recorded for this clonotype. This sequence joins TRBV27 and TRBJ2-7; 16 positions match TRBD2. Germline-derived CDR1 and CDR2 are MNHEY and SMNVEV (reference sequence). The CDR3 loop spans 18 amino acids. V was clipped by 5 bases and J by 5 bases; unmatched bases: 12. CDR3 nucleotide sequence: TGTGCCAGCAGTAGGGACACGGGGACTAGCGGGAGGGCCAACGAGCAGTACTTC. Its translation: CASSRDTGTSGRANEQYF.

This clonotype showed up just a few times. CDR3 nucleotides: TGCAGTGCTAGAGATGTGAAGTCCTACGAGCAGTACTTC. This sequence encodes CSARDVKSYEQYF. The rearrangement uses TRBV20-1 and TRBJ2-7; unclear D gene. The CDR3 consists of 13 residues. Germline V gene sequence: CDR1 DFQATT, CDR2 SNEGSKA (reference sequence). The germline V and J ends were trimmed by 0 bases and 1 base, with 7 bases remaining between them.

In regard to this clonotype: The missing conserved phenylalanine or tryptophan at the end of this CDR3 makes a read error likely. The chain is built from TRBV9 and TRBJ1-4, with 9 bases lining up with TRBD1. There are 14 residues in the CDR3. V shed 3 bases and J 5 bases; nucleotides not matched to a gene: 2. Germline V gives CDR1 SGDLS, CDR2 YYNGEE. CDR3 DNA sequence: TGTGCCAGCAGCGCCGACAGGGGGAATGAAAAACTGTTTGTT. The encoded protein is CASSADRGNEKLFV.

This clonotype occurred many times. The CDR3, as DNA: TGCAGTGCCGACATCGGGGAGAGTCTCTTTTCCTACGAGCAGTACTTC. Amino acids: CSADIGESLFSYEQYF. This sequence joins TRBV20-1 and TRBJ2-7; D may be TRBD2 (5 bases). V dropped 6 bases and J dropped 1 base, with 22 bases sitting between them. Germline V gene data show CDR1 as DFQATT and CDR2 as SNEGSKA (reference sequence). This CDR3 comprises 16 residues.

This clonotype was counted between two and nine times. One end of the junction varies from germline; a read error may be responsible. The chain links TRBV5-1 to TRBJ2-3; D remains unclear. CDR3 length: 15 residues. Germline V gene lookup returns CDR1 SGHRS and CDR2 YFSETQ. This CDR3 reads CASSLEIARTDTQCF. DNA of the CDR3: TGCGCCAGCAGCTTGGAAATAGCCCGCACAGATACGCAGTGTTTT. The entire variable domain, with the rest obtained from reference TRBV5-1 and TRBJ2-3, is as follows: KAGVTQTPRYLIKTRGQQVTLSCSPISGHRSVSWYQQTPGQGLQFLFEYFSETQRNKGNFPGRFSGRQFSNSRSEMNVSTLELGDSALYLCASSLEIARTDTQCFGPGTRLTVL.

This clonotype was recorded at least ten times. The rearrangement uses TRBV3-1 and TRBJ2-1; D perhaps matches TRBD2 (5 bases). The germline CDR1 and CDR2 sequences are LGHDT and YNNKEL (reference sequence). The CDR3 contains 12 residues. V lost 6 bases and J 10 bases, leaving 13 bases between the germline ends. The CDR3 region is CASRSRVFEQFF. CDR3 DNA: TGTGCCAGCAGGTCGCGGGTTTTCGAGCAGTTCTTC.

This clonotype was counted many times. CDR3 DNA sequence: TGTGCCAGCAGTGAAGGGACAGGAAAAGATGGCTACACCTTC. This codes for CASSEGTGKDGYTF. This chain joins TRBV6-1 and TRBJ1-2, with TRBD1 matching 7 bases. The length of the CDR3 is 14 residues. Losses at the gene ends were 1 base for V and 6 bases for J; bases not matched to a gene: 5. Germline V gene data show CDR1 as MNHNS and CDR2 as SASEGT.

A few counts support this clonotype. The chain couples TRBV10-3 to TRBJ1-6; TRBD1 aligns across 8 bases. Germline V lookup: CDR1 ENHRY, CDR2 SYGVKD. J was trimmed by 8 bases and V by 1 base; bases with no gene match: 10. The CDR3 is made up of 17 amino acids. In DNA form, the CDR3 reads TGTGCCATCAGTGAGTTTCGTTGGACAGGGCCAGATTCACCCCTCCACTTT. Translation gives CAISEFRWTGPDSPLHF.

CDR3 nucleotides: TGTGCCAGCAGCCAAGAGTCGGAGTCAAAGCTTAACACTGAAGCTTTCTTT. Translated: CASSQESESKLNTEAFF. The rearrangement joins TRBV4-2 to TRBJ1-1; D unclear. The CDR3 runs 17 residues. Trimming shortened V by 0 bases and J by 2 bases, and 16 bases separated the two germline ends. CDR1 and CDR2 from the germline V gene are LGHNA and YNFKEQ.

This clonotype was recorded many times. The CDR3 coding sequence is TGTGCCAGCAGCATCAATAGCAATCAGCCCCAGCATTTT. Translation gives CASSINSNQPQHF. J is TRBJ1-5 and V is TRBV28; D uncertain. There are 13 residues in the CDR3. With 6 bases removed from V and 0 bases from J, the gap between germline ends came to 6 bases. Germline CDR1 reads MDHEN; CDR2 reads SYDVKM.